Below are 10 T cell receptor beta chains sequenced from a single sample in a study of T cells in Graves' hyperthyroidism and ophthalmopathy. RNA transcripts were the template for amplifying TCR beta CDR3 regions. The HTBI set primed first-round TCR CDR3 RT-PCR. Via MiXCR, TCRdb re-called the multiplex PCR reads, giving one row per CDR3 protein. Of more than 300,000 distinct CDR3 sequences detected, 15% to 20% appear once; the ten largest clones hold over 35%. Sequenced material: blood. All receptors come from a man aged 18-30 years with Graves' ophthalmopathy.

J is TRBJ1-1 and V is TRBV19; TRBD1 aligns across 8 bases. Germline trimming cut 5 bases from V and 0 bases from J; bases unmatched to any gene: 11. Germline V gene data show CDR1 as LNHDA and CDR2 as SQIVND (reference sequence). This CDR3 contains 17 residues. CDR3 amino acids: CASSLRTGWVMNTEAFF. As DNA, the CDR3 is TGTGCCAGTAGTCTCAGGACAGGGTGGGTTATGAACACTGAAGCTTTCTTT.

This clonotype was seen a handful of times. The DNA of the CDR3 is TGTGCCAGCAGCGTAGAGGGGGCAAGTTACTATGGCTACACCTTC. Amino acid sequence: CASSVEGASYYGYTF. The chain joins TRBV9 to TRBJ1-2; 7 bases map to TRBD1. This CDR3 has 15 amino acids. Trimming took 0 bases from V and 3 from J; bases not matched to a gene: 5. Germline V gene data show CDR1 as SGDLS and CDR2 as YYNGEE.

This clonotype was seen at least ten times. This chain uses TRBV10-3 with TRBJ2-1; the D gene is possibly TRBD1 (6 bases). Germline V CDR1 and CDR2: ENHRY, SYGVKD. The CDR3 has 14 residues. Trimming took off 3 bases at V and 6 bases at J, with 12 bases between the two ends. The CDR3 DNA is TGTGCCATCAGTGAAATGCCAGGGGCCAATGAGCAGTTCTTC. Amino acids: CAISEMPGANEQFF.

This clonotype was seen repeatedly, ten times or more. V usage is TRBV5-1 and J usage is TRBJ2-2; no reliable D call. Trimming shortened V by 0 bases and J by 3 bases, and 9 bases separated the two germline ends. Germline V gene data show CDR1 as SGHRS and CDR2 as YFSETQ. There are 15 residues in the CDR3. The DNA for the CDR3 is TGCGCCAGCAGCTTGGTAGTCAGTTACACCGGGGAGCTGTTTTTT. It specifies CASSLVVSYTGELFF.

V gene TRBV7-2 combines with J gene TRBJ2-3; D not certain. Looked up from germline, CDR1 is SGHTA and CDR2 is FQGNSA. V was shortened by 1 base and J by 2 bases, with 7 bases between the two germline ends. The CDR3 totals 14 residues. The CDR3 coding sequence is TGTGCCAGCAGCTTAGGACCCACCACAGATACGCAGTATTTT. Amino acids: CASSLGPTTDTQYF. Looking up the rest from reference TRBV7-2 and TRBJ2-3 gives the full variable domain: GAGVSQSPSNKVTEKGKDVELRCDPISGHTALYWYRQSLGQGLEFLIYFQGNSAPDKSGLPSDRFSAERTGGSVSTLTIQRTQQEDSAVYLCASSLGPTTDTQYFGPGTRLTVL.

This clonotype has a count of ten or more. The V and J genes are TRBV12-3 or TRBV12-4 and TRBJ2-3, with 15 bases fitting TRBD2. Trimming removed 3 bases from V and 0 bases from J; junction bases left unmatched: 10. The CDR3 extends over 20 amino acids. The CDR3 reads CASSFSPGLAGGSSTDTQYF. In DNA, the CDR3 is TGTGCCAGCAGTTTCTCTCCGGGACTAGCGGGGGGATCTAGCACAGATACGCAGTATTTT.

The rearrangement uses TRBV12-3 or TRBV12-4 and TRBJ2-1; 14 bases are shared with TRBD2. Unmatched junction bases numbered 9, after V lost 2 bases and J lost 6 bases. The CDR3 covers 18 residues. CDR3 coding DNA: TGTGCCAGCAGTTTAAAAGGGAGACTAGCGGGAGGGGTCAATGAGCAGTTCTTC. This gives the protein CASSLKGRLAGGVNEQFF.

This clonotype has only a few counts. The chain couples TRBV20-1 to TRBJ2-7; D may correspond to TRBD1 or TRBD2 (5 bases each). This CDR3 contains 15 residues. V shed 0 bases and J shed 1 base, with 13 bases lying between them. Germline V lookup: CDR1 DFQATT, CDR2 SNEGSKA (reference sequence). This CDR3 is CSARDLTGGSYEQYF. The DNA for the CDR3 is TGCAGTGCTAGAGATCTTACAGGAGGTTCCTACGAGCAGTACTTC.

The CDR3 here is CAISVNGGSTDTQYF. CDR3 nucleotide sequence: TGTGCCATCAGTGTGAACGGGGGGAGCACAGATACGCAGTATTTT. The gene calls are TRBV10-3 and TRBJ2-3; 7 bases are a match to TRBD2. The CDR3 sequence is 15 residues long. V shed 4 bases, J shed 0 bases, and the junction held 4 bases outside the gene matches. In germline, CDR1 is ENHRY, CDR2 SYGVKD.

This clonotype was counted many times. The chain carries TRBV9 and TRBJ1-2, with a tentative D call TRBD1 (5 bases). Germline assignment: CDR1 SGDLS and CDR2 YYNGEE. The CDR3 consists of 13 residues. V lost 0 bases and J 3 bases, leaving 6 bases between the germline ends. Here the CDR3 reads CASSVGDDYGYTF. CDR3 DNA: TGTGCCAGCAGCGTAGGGGACGACTATGGCTACACCTTC. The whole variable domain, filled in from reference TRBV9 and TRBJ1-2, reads DSGVTQTPKHLITATGQRVTLRCSPRSGDLSVYWYQQSLDQGLQFLIQYYNGEERAKGNILERFSAQQFPDLHSELNLSSLELGDSALYFCASSVGDDYGYTFGSGTRLTVV.